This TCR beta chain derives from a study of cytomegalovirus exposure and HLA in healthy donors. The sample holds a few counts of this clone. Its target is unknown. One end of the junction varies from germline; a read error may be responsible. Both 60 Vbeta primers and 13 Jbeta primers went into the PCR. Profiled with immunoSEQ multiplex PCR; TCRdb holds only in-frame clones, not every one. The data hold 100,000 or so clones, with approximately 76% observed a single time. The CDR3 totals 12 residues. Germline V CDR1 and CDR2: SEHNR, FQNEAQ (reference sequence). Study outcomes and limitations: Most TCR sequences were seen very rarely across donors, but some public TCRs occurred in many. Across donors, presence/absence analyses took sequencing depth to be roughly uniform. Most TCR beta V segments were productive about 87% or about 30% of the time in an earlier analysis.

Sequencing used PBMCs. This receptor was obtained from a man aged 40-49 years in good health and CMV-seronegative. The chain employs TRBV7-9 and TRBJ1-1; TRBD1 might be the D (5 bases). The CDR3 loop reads CSSSPGGAEAFF. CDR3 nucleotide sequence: TGTTCCAGCAGCCCGGGAGGGGCTGAAGCTTTCTTT.